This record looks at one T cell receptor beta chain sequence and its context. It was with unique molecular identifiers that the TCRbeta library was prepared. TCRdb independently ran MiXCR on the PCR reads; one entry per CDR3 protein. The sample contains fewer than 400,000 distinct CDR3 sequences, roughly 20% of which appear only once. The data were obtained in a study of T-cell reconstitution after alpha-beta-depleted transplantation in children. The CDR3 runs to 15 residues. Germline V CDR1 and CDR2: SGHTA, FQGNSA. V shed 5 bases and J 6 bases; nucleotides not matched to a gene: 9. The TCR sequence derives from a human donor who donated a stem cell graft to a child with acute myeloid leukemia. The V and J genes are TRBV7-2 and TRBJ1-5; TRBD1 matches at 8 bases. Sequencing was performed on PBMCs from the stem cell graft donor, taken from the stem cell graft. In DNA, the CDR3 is TGTGCCAGCAGCCTCAGGGGGCGGCAGGCTCAGCCCCAGCATTTT. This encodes CASSLRGRQAQPQHF.